Presented here are 4 T cell receptor beta chains from one specimen sequenced in a study of blood T cells in healthy people across ages. Next came a second PCR, run for roughly 6 to 11 cycles, which used a sample-barcoded 5' primer along with a J-beta primer mix. A single record per CDR3 protein comes from TCRdb applying MiXCR to the 5' RACE reads. The sample contains 630,000 or so distinct CDR3 sequences, roughly 31% of which appear only once. The sequenced sample was blood. Receptor source: a woman older than 75 in good health.

Ten or more counts support this clonotype. The rearrangement links TRBV20-1 to TRBJ1-5; TRBD1 agrees at 9 bases. The CDR3 runs 14 residues. With V trimmed by 5 bases and J by 6 bases, 8 bases remained unmatched. The germline V gene has CDR1 DFQATT and CDR2 SNEGSKA (reference sequence). CDR3 DNA sequence: TGCAGTGCTCGACCCGGACAGGGGATTCAGCCCCAGCATTTT. This gives the protein CSARPGQGIQPQHF.

The V gene is TRBV5-6, the J gene TRBJ2-3; 10 positions agree with TRBD2. This CDR3 has 16 amino acids. Per germline, CDR1 SGHDT and CDR2 YYEEEE. The ends lost 4 bases at V and 1 base at J; junction bases unmatched: 6. Written as DNA, the CDR3 is TGTGCCAGCAGCCCAGCCGGGACTAGCGGCACAGATACGCAGTATTTT. Protein product: CASSPAGTSGTDTQYF.

This clonotype has at least ten counts. V is TRBV27 and J is TRBJ2-1; 9 bases agree with TRBD2. V shed 5 bases, J shed 6 bases, and the junction held 8 bases outside the gene matches. Per the germline V gene, CDR1 is MNHEY and CDR2 is SMNVEV (reference sequence). This CDR3 spans 15 amino acids. CDR3 nucleotide sequence: TGTGCCAGCAGTCCTCGGGGTAGCGGGGGCAATGAGCAGTTCTTC. Its protein product is CASSPRGSGGNEQFF.

In this sample, this clonotype turned up many times. V usage is TRBV20-1 and J usage is TRBJ1-5; D may be TRBD1 (5 bases). The CDR3 is made up of 13 amino acids. Germline loops: CDR1 DFQATT, CDR2 SNEGSKA (reference sequence). With 6 bases removed from V and 4 bases from J, the gap between germline ends came to 13 bases. The CDR3 sequence is CSAETRVNQPQHF. DNA of the CDR3: TGCAGTGCAGAGACCAGGGTAAATCAGCCCCAGCATTTT.